This T cell receptor (beta chain) was captured in a study of blood T cell repertoires in COVID-19. The assay was immunoSEQ multiplex PCR, and TCRdb's table has in-frame clones only and misses some. Of around 80,000 clones listed, around three quarters are singletons. The CDR3 has 14 amino acids. Germline V gives CDR1 SNHLY, CDR2 FYNNEI. The V and J ends lost 1 base and 9 bases respectively, with 10 bases between them. This chain connects TRBV2 to TRBJ1-6, with D possibly being TRBD1 (6 bases). This clonotype was sampled from a man aged 50 to 60 with active or convalescent COVID-19. Sample: peripheral blood. The CDR3 is CASSEVGGTSPLHF. As DNA, the CDR3 is TGTGCCAGCAGTGAAGTAGGGGGAACTTCACCCCTCCACTTT. The complete variable domain, with remaining parts taken from reference TRBV2 and TRBJ1-6, reads EPEVTQTPSHQVTQMGQEVILRCVPISNHLYFYWYRQILGQKVEFLVSFYNNEISEKSEIFDDQFSVERPDGSNFTLKIRSTKLEDSAMYFCASSEVGGTSPLHFGNGTRLTVT.